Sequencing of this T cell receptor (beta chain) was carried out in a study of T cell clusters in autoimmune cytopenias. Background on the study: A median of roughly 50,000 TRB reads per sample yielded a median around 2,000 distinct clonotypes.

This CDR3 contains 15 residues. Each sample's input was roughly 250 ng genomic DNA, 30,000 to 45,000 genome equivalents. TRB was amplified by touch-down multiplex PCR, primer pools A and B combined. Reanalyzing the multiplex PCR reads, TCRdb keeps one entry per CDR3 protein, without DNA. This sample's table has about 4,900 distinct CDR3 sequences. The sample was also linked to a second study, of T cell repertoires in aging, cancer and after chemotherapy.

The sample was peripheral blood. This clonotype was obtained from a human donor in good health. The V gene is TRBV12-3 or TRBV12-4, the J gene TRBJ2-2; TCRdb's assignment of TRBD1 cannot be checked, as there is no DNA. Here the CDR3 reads CASSDTGGPTGELFF.